This note documents a single T cell receptor (beta chain) sequence. Assay: immunoSEQ multiplex PCR; the TCRdb copy retains only in-frame clones and omits some. This sample has over 100,000 clones, with 87% found just once. The data stem from a study of T cell responses to AZD1222 COVID-19 vaccine. Trimming shortened V by 2 bases and J by 4 bases, and 12 bases separated the two germline ends. CDR1 is KGHSH, CDR2 LQKENI, per germline. The CDR3 loop spans 14 amino acids. The input for sequencing was peripheral blood, taken 28 days after the second AZD1222 dose. The clonotype originates from an adult who received the AZD1222 COVID-19 vaccine. The rearrangement uses TRBV18 and TRBJ2-7; tentative D call: TRBD2 (6 bases). The chain's CDR3 is CASSPVRGWYEQYF. The CDR3 bases are TGTGCCAGCTCACCAGTGCGGGGTTGGTACGAGCAGTACTTC.